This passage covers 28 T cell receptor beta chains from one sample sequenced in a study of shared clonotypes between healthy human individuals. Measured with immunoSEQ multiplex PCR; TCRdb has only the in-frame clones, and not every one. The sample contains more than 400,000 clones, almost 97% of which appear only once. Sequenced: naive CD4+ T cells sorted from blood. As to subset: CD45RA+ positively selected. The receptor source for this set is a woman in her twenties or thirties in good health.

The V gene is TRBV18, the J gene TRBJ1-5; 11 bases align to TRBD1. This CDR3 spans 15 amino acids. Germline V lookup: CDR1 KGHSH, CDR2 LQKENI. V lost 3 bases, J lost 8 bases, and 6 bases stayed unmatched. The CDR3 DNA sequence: TGTGCCAGCTCACCGGGACAGGGGGTCATGGAGCCCCAGCATTTT. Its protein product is CASSPGQGVMEPQHF. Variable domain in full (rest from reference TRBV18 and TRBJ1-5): NAGVMQNPRHLVRRRGQEARLRCSPMKGHSHVYWYRQLPEEGLKFMVYLQKENIIDESGMPKERFSAEFPKEGPSILRIQQVVRGDSAAYFCASSPGQGVMEPQHFGDGTRLSIL.

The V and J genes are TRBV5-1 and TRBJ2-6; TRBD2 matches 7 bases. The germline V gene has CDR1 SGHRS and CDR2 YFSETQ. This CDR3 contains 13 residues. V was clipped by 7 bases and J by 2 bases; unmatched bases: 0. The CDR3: CASGGAGANVLTF. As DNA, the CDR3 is TGCGCCAGCGGGGGGGCTGGGGCCAACGTCCTGACTTTC.

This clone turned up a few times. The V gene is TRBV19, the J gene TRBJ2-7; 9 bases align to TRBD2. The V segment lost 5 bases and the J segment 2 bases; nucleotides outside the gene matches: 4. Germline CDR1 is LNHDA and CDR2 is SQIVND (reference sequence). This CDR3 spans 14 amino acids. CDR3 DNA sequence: TGTGCCAGTAGTCTAGCGGGACAGACCTACGAGCAGTACTTC. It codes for CASSLAGQTYEQYF. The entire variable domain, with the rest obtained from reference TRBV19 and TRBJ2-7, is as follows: DGGITQSPKYLFRKEGQNVTLSCEQNLNHDAMYWYRQDPGQGLRLIYYSQIVNDFQKGDIAEGYSVSREKKESFPLTVTSAQKNPTAFYLCASSLAGQTYEQYFGPGTRLTVT.

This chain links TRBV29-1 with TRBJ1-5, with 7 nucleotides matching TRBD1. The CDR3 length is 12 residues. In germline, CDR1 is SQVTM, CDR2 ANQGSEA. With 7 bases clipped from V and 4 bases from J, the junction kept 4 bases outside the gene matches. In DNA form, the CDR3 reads TGCAGCGGAGACAGGGAGAATCAGCCCCAGCATTTT. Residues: CSGDRENQPQHF.

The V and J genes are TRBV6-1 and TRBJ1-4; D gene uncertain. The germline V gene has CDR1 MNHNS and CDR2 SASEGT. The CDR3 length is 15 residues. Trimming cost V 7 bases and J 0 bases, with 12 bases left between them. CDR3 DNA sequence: TGTGCCAGCACCCAAGGGCCGACAACTAATGAAAAACTGTTTTTT. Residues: CASTQGPTTNEKLFF.

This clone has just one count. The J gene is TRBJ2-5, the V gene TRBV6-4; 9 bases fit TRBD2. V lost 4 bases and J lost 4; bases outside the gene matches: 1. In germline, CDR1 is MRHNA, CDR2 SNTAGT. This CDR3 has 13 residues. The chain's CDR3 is CASSVLAGETQYF. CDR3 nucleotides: TGTGCCAGCAGTGTACTAGCGGGAGAGACCCAGTACTTC.

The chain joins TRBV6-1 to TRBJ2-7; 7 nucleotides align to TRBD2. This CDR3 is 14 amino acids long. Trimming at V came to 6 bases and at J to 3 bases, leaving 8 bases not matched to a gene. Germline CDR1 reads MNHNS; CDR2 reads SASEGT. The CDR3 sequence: CASRSGGTGYEQYF. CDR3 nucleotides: TGTGCCAGCAGATCCGGGGGGACTGGCTACGAGCAGTACTTC.

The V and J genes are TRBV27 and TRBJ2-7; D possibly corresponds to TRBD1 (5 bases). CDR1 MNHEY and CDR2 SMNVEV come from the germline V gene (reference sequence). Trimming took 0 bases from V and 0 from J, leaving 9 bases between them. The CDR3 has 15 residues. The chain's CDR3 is CASSLSSRASYEQYF. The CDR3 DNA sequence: TGTGCCAGCAGTTTATCGTCCAGGGCCTCCTACGAGCAGTACTTC.

The CDR3 spells CASSPGVYQPQHF. The CDR3 region has the DNA TGTGCCAGCAGTCCGGGGGTCTATCAGCCCCAGCATTTT. This chain links TRBV6-5 with TRBJ1-5; tentative D call: TRBD1 (5 bases). V was clipped by 5 bases and J by 5 bases, with 10 bases between them. Germline V CDR1 and CDR2: MNHEY, SVGAGI. The CDR3 sequence is 13 residues long.

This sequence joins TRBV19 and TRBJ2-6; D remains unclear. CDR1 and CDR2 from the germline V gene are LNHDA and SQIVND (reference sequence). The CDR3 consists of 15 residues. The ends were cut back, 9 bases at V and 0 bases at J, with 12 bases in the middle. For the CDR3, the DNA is TGTGCCAGAGGTCCCCTCTCCTCTGGGGCCAACGTCCTGACTTTC. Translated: CARGPLSSGANVLTF.

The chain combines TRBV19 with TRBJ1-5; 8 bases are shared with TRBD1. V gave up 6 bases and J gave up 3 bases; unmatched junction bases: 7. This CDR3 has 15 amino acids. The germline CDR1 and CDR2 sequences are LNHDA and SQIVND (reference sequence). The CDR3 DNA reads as TGTGCCAGTAGCCCAGACAGGGGACCCAATCAGCCCCAGCATTTT. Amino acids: CASSPDRGPNQPQHF.

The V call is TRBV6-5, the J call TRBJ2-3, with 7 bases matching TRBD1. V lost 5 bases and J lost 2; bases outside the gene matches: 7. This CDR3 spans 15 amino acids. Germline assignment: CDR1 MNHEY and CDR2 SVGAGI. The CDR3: CASSPGQHITDTQYF. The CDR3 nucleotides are TGTGCCAGCAGTCCGGGACAGCATATCACAGATACGCAGTATTTT.

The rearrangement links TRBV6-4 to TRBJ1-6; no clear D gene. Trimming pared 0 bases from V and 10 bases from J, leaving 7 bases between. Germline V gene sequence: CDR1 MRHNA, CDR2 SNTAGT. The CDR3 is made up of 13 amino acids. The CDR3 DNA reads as TGTGCCAGCAGTGACTCTCAAAGGTCACCCCTCCACTTT. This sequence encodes CASSDSQRSPLHF.

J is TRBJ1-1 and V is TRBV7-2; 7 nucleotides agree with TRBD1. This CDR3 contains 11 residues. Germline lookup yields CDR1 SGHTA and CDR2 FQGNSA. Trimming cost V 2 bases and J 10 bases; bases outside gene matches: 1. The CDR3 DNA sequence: TGTGCCAGCAGCTTACAGGGGGGAGCTTTCTTT. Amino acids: CASSLQGGAFF.

CDR3 DNA: TGCGCCAGCAGCCAACCGACAGGGCGCTTTTACATTCAGTACTTC. It is translated as CASSQPTGRFYIQYF. The V and J genes are TRBV4-1 and TRBJ2-4, with TRBD1 matching over 7 bases. J lost 8 bases, V lost 2 bases, and 9 bases had no gene match. Per germline, CDR1 MGHRA and CDR2 YSYEKL. This CDR3 region has 15 residues.

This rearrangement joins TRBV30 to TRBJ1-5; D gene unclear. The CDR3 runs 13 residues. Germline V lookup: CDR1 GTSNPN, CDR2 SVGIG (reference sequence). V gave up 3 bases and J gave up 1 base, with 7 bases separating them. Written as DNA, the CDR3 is TGTGCCTGGAGCGATAGGAGCAATCAGCCCCAGCATTTT. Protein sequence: CAWSDRSNQPQHF.

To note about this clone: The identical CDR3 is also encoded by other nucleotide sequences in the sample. This CDR3 is CASSQEGSTDTQYF. CDR3 nucleotide sequence: TGTGCCAGCAGCCAAGAGGGGAGCACAGATACGCAGTATTTT. The chain links TRBV4-2 to TRBJ2-3; no definite D call. The CDR3 loop spans 14 amino acids. Looked up from germline, CDR1 is LGHNA and CDR2 is YNFKEQ. V shed 0 bases and J shed 0 bases, with 4 bases lying between them.

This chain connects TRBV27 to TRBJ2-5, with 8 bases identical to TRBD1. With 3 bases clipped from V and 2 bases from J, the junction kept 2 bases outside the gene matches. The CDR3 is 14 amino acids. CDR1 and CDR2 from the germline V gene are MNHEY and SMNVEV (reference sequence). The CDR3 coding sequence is TGTGCCAGCAGTTTTTACAGGGGGCAAGAGACCCAGTACTTC. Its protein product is CASSFYRGQETQYF.

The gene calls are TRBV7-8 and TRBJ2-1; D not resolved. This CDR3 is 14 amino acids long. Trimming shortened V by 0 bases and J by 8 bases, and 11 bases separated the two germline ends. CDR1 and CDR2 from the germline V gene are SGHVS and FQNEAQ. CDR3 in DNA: TGTGCCAGCAGCTTAGCTCACTATAACGATGAGCAGTTCTTC. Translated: CASSLAHYNDEQFF. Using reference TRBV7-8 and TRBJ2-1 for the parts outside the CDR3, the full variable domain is GAGVSQSPRYKVAKRGQDVALRCDPISGHVSLFWYQQALGQGPEFLTYFQNEAQLDKSGLPSDRFFAERPEGSVSTLKIQRTQQEDSAVYLCASSLAHYNDEQFFGPGTRLTVL.

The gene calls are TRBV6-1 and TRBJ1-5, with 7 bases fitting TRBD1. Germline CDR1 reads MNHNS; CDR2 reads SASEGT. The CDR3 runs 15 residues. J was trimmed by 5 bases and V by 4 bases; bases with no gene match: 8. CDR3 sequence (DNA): TGTGCCAGCAGTGCCTGGACAGGACCTGATCAGCCCCAGCATTTT. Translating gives CASSAWTGPDQPQHF.

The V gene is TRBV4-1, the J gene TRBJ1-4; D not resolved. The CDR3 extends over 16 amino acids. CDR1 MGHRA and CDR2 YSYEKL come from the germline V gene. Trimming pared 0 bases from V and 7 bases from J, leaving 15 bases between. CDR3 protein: CASSQEPWPASEKLFF. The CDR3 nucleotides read TGCGCCAGCAGCCAAGAACCCTGGCCCGCGTCTGAAAAACTGTTTTTT.

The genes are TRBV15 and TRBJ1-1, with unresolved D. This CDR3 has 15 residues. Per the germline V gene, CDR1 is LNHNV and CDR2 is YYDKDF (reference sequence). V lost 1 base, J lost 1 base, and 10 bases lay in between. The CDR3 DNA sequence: TGTGCCACCAGCAGAGGTGGGAGCGGGAACACTGAAGCTTTCTTT. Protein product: CATSRGGSGNTEAFF. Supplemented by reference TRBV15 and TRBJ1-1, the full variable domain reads DAMVIQNPRYQVTQFGKPVTLSCSQTLNHNVMYWYQQKSSQAPKLLFHYYDKDFNNEADTPDNFQSRRPNTSFCFLDIRSPGLGDTAMYLCATSRGGSGNTEAFFGQGTRLTVV.

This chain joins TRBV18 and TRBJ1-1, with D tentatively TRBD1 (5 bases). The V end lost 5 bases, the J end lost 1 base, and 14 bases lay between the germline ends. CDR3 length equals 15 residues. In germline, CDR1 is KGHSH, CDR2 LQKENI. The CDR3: CASSRQGGENTEAFF. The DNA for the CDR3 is TGTGCCAGCTCAAGGCAGGGCGGAGAGAACACTGAAGCTTTCTTT.

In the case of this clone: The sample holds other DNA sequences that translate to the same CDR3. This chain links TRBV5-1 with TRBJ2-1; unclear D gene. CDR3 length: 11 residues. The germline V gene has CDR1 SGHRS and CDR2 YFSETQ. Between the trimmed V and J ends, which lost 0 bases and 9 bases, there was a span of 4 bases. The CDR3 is CASSLDSEQFF. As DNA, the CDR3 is TGCGCCAGCAGCTTGGATTCTGAGCAGTTCTTC.

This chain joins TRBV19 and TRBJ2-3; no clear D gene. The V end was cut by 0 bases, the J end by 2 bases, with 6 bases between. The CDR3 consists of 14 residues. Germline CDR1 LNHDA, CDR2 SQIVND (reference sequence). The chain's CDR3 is CASSIEPNTDTQYF. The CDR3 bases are TGTGCCAGTAGTATAGAGCCTAACACAGATACGCAGTATTTT.

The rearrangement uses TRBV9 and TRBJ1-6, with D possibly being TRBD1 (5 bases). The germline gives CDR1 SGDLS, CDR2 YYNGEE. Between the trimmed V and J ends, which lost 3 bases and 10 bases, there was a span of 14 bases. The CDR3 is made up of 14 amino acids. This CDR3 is CASSAQPGDSPLHF. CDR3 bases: TGTGCCAGCAGCGCGCAACCCGGGGACTCACCCCTCCACTTT.

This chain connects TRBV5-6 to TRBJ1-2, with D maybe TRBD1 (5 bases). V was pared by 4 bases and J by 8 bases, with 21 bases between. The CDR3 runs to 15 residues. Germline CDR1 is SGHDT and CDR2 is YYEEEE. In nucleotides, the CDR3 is TGTGCCAGCAGCCGAGGGACGGGCGTCATCGCAGGCTACACCTTC. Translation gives CASSRGTGVIAGYTF.

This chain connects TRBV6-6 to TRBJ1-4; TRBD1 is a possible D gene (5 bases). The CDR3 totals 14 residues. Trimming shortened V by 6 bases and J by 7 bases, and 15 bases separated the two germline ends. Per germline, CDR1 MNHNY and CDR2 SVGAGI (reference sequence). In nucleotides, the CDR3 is TGTGCCAGCAGGACCAGGGTGGAGAGTGAAAAACTGTTTTTT. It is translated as CASRTRVESEKLFF.